Listed below are T cell receptor beta chains from one sample, sequenced in a study of cytomegalovirus exposure and HLA in healthy donors. Some clones are missing from TCRdb's copy, which holds only in-frame ones; the method was immunoSEQ multiplex PCR. Altogether about 100,000 clones are present, roughly 75% being singletons, with the ten largest covering under 0.8%. Sequencing was performed on PBMCs. The receptors were gathered from a woman aged 55-69 years in good health and CMV-seronegative. CDR3s include the opening cysteine and the closing phenylalanine or tryptophan. The order of the fields is V gene, CDR3 protein.

>TRBV27
CASSLGLAGVQFF
>TRBV15
CATSRGVAGRGETQYF
>TRBV2
CASSESTGGGQPQHF
>TRBV5-1
CASSLVKGGAETQHF
>TRBV5-1
CASSLSLAGFLYNEQFF
>TRBV21-1
CASSKSKGGRSGANVLTF
>TRBV4-1
CASSRTRGPSYEQYF
>TRBV19
CASSATGGNQPQHF
>TRBV29-1
CSGARSWGTGVYGYTF
>TRBV7-9
CASSLFGLEAFF
>TRBV7-2
CASSLSRYSSYEQYF
>TRBV4-3
CASSPLNQGLGSGANVLTF
>TRBV7-2
CASSPRTGEETQYF
>TRBV7-7
CASSVDRTGEQFF
>TRBV5-6
CASTRFSGAASPNYGYTF
>TRBV7-8
CASSLAHDIYYGYTF
>TRBV6-5
CASTLRTGYNTEAFF
>TRBV29-1
CSVATLAGGLEQYF
>TRBV6-1
CASSEGTHTSAFF
>TRBV30
CAFTANYGYTF
>TRBV7-2
CASSLGQPQF
>TRBV25-1
CASSDPLAALSDTQYF
>TRBV4-1
CASSQNDRPTYEQYF
>TRBV6-5
CASSSGGRTGELFF
>TRBV6-1
CASSSGTGGTEAFF
>TRBV15
CATSRGEYYGYTF
>TRBV5-1
CASSLGQYEQYF
>TRBV5-1
CASSSADRGQQYF
>TRBV13
CTWGQGAASGYNEQFF
>TRBV7-8
CASTRDIISRAGELFF
>TRBV27
CASSIALNRNEQYF
>TRBV30
CAWGPPYEQYF
>TRBV6-5
CASSRDRLSTDTQYF
>TRBV6-5
CASSWTRDRDEKLFF
>TRBV6-1
CASSASRSSYNEQFF
>TRBV6-1
CASSEPDYEQYF
>TRBV29-1
CSVELTAGVSYTF
>TRBV6-5
CASSYLSSGAKNIQYF
>TRBV2
CASSGISGIDTQYF
>TRBV19
CASGTQGDTEAFF
>TRBV5-1
CASSFNGGVYNEQFF
>TRBV30
CAWAIMTGIAGNTIYF
>TRBV15
CATSRDSQASYGYTF
>TRBV2
CASRQNTGELFF
>TRBV13
CASRTRLAGDREQFF
>TRBV28
CASSPGLRPYEQYF
>TRBV5-6
CASSLFRFNSETQYF
>TRBV10-1
CASSAGTGLNTEAFF
>TRBV11-2
CASSSTSGVNYGYTF
>TRBV27
CASSPEGGGYTF
>TRBV7-9
CASRPGLVVEQFF
>TRBV27
CASSRGNTGELFF
>TRBV7-9
CASSSTGTGSGDGYTF
>TRBV6-5
CASSSDRLPGEQFF
>TRBV7-9
CASSPSSSNQPQHF
>TRBV19
CASSSRQGTIGNQPQHF
>TRBV30
CAWSGSGRQYEQYF